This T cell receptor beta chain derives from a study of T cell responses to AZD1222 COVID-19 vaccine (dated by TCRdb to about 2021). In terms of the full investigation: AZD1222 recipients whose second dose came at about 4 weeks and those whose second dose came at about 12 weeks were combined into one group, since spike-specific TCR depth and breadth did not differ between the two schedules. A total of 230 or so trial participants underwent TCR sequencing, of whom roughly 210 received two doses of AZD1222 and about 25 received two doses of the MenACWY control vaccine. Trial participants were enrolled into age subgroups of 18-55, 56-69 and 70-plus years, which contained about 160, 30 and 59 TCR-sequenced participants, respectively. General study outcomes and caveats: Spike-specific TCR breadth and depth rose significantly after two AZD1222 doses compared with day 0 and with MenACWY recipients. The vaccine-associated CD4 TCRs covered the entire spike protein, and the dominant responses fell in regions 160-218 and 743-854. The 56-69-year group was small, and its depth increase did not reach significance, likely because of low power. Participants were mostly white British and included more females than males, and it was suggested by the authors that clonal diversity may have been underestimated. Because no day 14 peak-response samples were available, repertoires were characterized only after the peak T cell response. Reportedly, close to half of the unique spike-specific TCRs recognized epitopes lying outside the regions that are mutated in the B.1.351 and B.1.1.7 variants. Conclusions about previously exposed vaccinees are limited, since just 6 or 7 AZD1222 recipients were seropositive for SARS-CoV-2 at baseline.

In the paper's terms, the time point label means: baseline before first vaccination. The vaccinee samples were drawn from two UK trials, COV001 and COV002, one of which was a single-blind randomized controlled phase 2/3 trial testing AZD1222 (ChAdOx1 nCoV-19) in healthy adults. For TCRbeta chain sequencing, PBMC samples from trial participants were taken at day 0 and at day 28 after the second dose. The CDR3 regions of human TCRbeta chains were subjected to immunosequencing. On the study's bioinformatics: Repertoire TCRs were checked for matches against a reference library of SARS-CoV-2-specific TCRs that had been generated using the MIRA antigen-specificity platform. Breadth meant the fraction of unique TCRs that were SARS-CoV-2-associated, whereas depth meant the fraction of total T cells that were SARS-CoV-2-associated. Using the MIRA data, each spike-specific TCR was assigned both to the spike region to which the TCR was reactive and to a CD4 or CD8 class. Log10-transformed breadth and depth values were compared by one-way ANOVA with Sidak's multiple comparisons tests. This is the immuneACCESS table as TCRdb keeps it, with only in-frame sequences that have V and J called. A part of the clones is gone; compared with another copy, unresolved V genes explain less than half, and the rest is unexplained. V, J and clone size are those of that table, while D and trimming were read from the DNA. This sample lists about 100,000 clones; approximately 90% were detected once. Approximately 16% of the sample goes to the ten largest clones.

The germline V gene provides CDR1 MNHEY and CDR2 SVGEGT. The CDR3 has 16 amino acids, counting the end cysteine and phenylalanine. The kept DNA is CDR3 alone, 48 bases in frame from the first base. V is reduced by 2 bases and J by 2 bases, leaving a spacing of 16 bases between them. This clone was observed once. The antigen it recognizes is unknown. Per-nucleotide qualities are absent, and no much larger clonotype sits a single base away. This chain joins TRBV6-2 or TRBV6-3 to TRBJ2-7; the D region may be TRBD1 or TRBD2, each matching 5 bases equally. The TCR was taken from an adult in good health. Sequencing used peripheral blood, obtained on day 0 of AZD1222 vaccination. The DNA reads TGTGCCAGCAGTTACGGTGCCCAGGGAGACCCCTACGAGCAGTACTTC. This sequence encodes CASSYGAQGDPYEQYF.